The next 20 T cell receptor beta chains were all read from a single sample in a study of post-analysis software for immune sequencing data (dated by TCRdb to 2014 to 2015). Libraries were built with PCR. The instrument was an Illumina HiSeq 2500. Unique molecular identifiers were incorporated into TCR beta cDNA libraries to reduce PCR and sequencing biases. TCRdb took the public reads, trimmed them with fastp at Q25, ran MiXCR for clone calling and kept in-frame beta chains. For every CDR3 protein sequence, its rows merge into one entry that carries the most common genes and DNA. The sample table shows approximately 150,000 distinct CDR3 sequences, and about 30% are seen once. The ten largest clones add up to roughly 1.6% of the sample. Here is what the overall study found, with its caveats: Patients showed significantly higher frequencies than controls for a handful of TRBV segments, among them TRBV5-6, TRBV5-1 and TRBV20-1.

No antigen is known for these receptors. Sequences were obtained from blood. These TCRs come from a girl under 18 with multiple sclerosis.

This clonotype was counted at least ten times. The junction shows a germline mismatch at one end, possibly a read error. The chain combines TRBV4-2 with TRBJ1-2, with D possibly TRBD1 on 5 matching bases. Germline V gene data show CDR1 as LGHNA and CDR2 as YNFKEQ. There are 15 residues in the CDR3. CDR3 sequence: CASSQEGGSNSGYTF. As DNA, the CDR3 is TGTGCCAGCAGCCAAGAGGGGGGGTCTAACTCTGGCTACACCTTC.

This clonotype was seen a handful of times. The chain uses TRBV20-1 and TRBJ2-2; 11 positions match TRBD2. Germline V gene data show CDR1 as DFQATT and CDR2 as SNEGSKA (reference sequence). CDR3 length: 16 amino acids. J was trimmed by 1 base and V by 1 base; bases with no gene match: 2. CDR3 DNA: TGCAGTGCTAGAGCCCTAGCGGGAGGGAACACCGGGGAGCTGTTTTTT. Protein sequence: CSARALAGGNTGELFF.

Comments on this clonotype: This may arise from a read error, as a much more abundant clone is one base away. CDR3 loop: CASSMSLVYNEQFF. The CDR3 bases are TGTGCCAGCAGCATGAGCCTAGTGTACAATGAGCAGTTCTTC. V is TRBV5-8 and J is TRBJ2-1; no clear D. CDR3 length: 14 amino acids. Germline V CDR1 and CDR2: SGHTS, YDEGEE. The V and J ends lost 4 bases and 4 bases respectively, with 12 bases between them. Together with reference TRBV5-8 and TRBJ2-1, the CDR3 gives the full variable domain: EAGVTQSPTHLIKTRGQQATLRCSPISGHTSVYWYQQALGLGLQFLLWYDEGEERNRGNFPPRFSGRQFPNYSSELNVNALELEDSALYLCASSMSLVYNEQFFGPGTRLTVL.

The sample holds many counts of this clonotype. The chain combines TRBV3-1 with TRBJ2-3; D unresolved. V was cut by 0 bases and J by 4 bases, with 5 bases left in between. This CDR3 is 13 amino acids long. Germline CDR1 reads LGHDT; CDR2 reads YNNKEL (reference sequence). CDR3 sequence reads: CASSQENADTQYF. CDR3 sequence (DNA): TGTGCCAGCAGCCAAGAGAATGCAGATACGCAGTATTTT.

This clonotype has ten or more counts. The V call is TRBV27, the J call TRBJ2-7; 10 bases line up with TRBD2. The V gene end was trimmed by 5 bases and the J gene end by 7 bases; junction bases not matched to a gene: 14. This CDR3 is built from 16 residues. CDR1 is MNHEY and CDR2 is SMNVEV in the germline V gene (reference sequence). CDR3: CASSPYSGTSVGEQYF. The DNA of the CDR3 is TGTGCCAGCAGTCCGTACTCCGGGACTAGCGTTGGTGAGCAGTACTTC.

This clonotype was seen a handful of times. The chain combines TRBV7-9 with TRBJ2-7, with a tentative D call TRBD1 (7 bases). Germline CDR1 reads SEHNR; CDR2 reads FQNEAQ (reference sequence). V was shortened by 4 bases and J by 2 bases, with 18 bases between the two germline ends. The CDR3 is 16 residues long. This CDR3 is CASSSDAGQRTYEQYF. The CDR3 bases are TGTGCCAGCAGCTCGGATGCGGGACAGAGAACCTACGAGCAGTACTTC.

This clonotype has a count of ten or more. The CDR3 sequence: CASSLVYRGYEQYF. As DNA, the CDR3 is TGCGCCAGCAGCTTGGTTTACAGGGGCTACGAGCAGTACTTC. V is TRBV5-1 and J is TRBJ2-7, with 7 bases aligning to TRBD1. The V gene end was trimmed by 0 bases and the J gene end by 3 bases; junction bases not matched to a gene: 3. CDR3 length: 14 amino acids. Germline V gene data show CDR1 as SGHRS and CDR2 as YFSETQ. The full variable domain, its missing parts supplied by reference TRBV5-1 and TRBJ2-7, is KAGVTQTPRYLIKTRGQQVTLSCSPISGHRSVSWYQQTPGQGLQFLFEYFSETQRNKGNFPGRFSGRQFSNSRSEMNVSTLELGDSALYLCASSLVYRGYEQYFGPGTRLTVT.

The DNA for the CDR3 is TGTGCCAGCAGCTTAGGTACTAGCGGGAGTTATGAGCAGTTCTTC. As protein: CASSLGTSGSYEQFF. This rearrangement joins TRBV11-2 to TRBJ2-1, with TRBD2 matching over 11 bases. This CDR3 is built from 15 residues. Losses at the gene ends were 1 base for V and 8 bases for J; bases not matched to a gene: 4. Germline CDR1 is SGHAT and CDR2 is FQNNGV.

The sample holds many counts of this clonotype. The V call is TRBV4-1, the J call TRBJ2-7; 9 nucleotides line up with TRBD2. The CDR3 runs to 15 residues. Germline CDR1 reads MGHRA; CDR2 reads YSYEKL. V gave up 3 bases and J gave up 2 bases; unmatched junction bases: 5. CDR3 loop: CASSHGTSSTYEQYF. CDR3 DNA: TGCGCCAGCAGCCATGGGACTAGCAGTACCTACGAGCAGTACTTC.

The rearrangement links TRBV12-3 or TRBV12-4 to TRBJ1-5; the match to TRBD1 covers 7 bases. The CDR3 loop spans 16 amino acids. V was pared by 2 bases and J by 2 bases, with 6 bases of the junction left unmatched. The CDR3 coding sequence is TGTGCCAGCAGTTTATCATCAGGGGGGGGCAATCAGCCCCAGCATTTT. This gives the protein CASSLSSGGGNQPQHF.

This chain uses TRBV6-6 with TRBJ2-4, with 9 bases fitting TRBD1. Per germline, CDR1 MNHNY and CDR2 SVGAGI (reference sequence). Trimming took 1 base from V and 15 from J; bases not matched to a gene: 16. The length of the CDR3 is 16 residues. DNA of the CDR3: TGTGCCAGCAGTTACTTCTCATCTCGCCAGGGACAGGGTTTGTACTTC. Amino acid sequence: CASSYFSSRQGQGLYF.

The genes are TRBV4-1 and TRBJ2-1; D is possibly TRBD1 (5 bases). CDR1 is MGHRA and CDR2 is YSYEKL in the germline V gene. Between the trimmed V and J ends, which lost 1 base and 8 bases, there was a span of 21 bases. The CDR3 contains 17 residues. This chain's CDR3 is CASSQGARTTGRDEQFF. The CDR3 DNA reads TGCGCCAGCAGCCAAGGTGCTAGGACAACGGGCCGCGATGAGCAGTTCTTC.

The table lists this clonotype with many counts. The V and J genes are TRBV12-3 or TRBV12-4 and TRBJ2-1, with TRBD2 identical over 7 bases. The ends lost 2 bases at V and 1 base at J; junction bases unmatched: 2. The CDR3 runs to 15 residues. Here the CDR3 DNA reads TGTGCCAGCAGTTTATTAGCGGGTTCCTACAATGAGCAGTTCTTC. It specifies CASSLLAGSYNEQFF.

Ten or more counts support this clonotype. V usage is TRBV6-5 and J usage is TRBJ2-7, with D perhaps TRBD1 (5 bases). CDR1 and CDR2 (germline): MNHEY, SVGAGI. The CDR3 runs to 15 residues. Trimming shortened V by 6 bases and J by 2 bases, and 17 bases separated the two germline ends. The CDR3 is CASRPSKQAPYEQYF. The CDR3 nucleotides read TGTGCCAGCAGACCATCAAAACAGGCCCCCTACGAGCAGTACTTC.

The table lists this clonotype with a few counts. V and J are TRBV6-6 and TRBJ1-5; TRBD1 matches at 7 bases. The CDR3 extends over 16 amino acids. Germline V CDR1 and CDR2: MNHNY, SVGAGI (reference sequence). V was pared by 7 bases and J by 5 bases, with 14 bases of the junction left unmatched. In DNA form, the CDR3 reads TGTGCCAGCAACCTATACGGAGACAGGGCGTATCAGCCCCAGCATTTT. This encodes CASNLYGDRAYQPQHF.

This clonotype was observed at least ten times. This rearrangement joins TRBV9 to TRBJ1-1; no definite D call. V was cut by 3 bases and J by 4 bases, with 13 bases left in between. CDR1 SGDLS and CDR2 YYNGEE come from the germline V gene. CDR3 size: 14 residues. The CDR3 loop is CASSADSLATEAFF. In DNA, the CDR3 is TGTGCCAGCAGCGCGGACTCTCTGGCCACTGAAGCTTTCTTT.

Regarding this clonotype: A much larger clone differs from this one at a single base, so this may be a read error. The chain uses TRBV12-3 or TRBV12-4 and TRBJ2-7; 7 nucleotides agree with TRBD2. This CDR3 contains 13 residues. V was pared by 10 bases and J by 2 bases, with 8 bases of the junction left unmatched. CDR3 in DNA: TGTGCCAACAGCGGGACGGTAGCCTACGAGCAGTACTTC. It encodes CANSGTVAYEQYF.

The rearrangement links TRBV9 to TRBJ2-7; TRBD1 agrees at 9 bases. Trimming took 6 bases from V and 7 from J; bases not matched to a gene: 17. Germline values: CDR1 SGDLS, CDR2 YYNGEE. This CDR3 has 16 amino acids. The DNA for the CDR3 is TGTGCCAGCACCTCTACCGGGACAGGGATTACCCATGAGCAGTACTTC. Protein product: CASTSTGTGITHEQYF.

This clonotype was counted at least ten times. The rearrangement links TRBV6-5 to TRBJ2-7; D call uncertain. CDR1 is MNHEY, CDR2 SVGAGI, per germline. The CDR3 loop spans 13 amino acids. With 3 bases removed from V and 1 base from J, the gap between germline ends came to 7 bases. The CDR3 DNA is TGTGCCAGCAGTTATGCTAGTTCCTACGAGCAGTACTTC. Translating gives CASSYASSYEQYF.

This clonotype has a count of ten or more. V is TRBV11-1 and J is TRBJ1-2; D remains unclear. Trimming took 5 bases from V and 8 from J, leaving 12 bases between them. This CDR3 spans 12 amino acids. Germline V gene sequence: CDR1 SGHAT, CDR2 FQDESV (reference sequence). CDR3 nucleotides: TGTGCCAGCAGCCCCCCGCACGGGGGCTACACCTTC. As protein: CASSPPHGGYTF.